The 30 T cell receptor beta chains below were found in one sample sequenced in a study of blood T cell repertoires in COVID-19. Only in-frame clones appear in the TCRdb table, and some are missing; sequencing was by immunoSEQ multiplex PCR. The sample carries fewer than 80,000 clones, roughly 92% recorded once. The sequencing input was peripheral blood. These receptors were collected from a human donor in a cohort sampled during active COVID-19.

The chain recombines TRBV23-1 with TRBJ1-2; perhaps TRBD1 as D (6 bases). TRBV23-1 is sorted into the ORF group, with uncertain function. CDR3 length equals 18 residues. Trimming pared 4 bases from V and 0 bases from J, leaving 21 bases between. The CDR3 spells CASSPNRELIPTNYGYTF. CDR3 DNA sequence: TGCGCCAGCAGTCCAAACAGGGAACTAATCCCTACTAACTATGGCTACACCTTC.

In regard to this clone: A read error may produce the germline difference seen at one junction end. The chain uses TRBV6-1 and TRBJ2-7, with D possibly TRBD2 on 6 matching bases. Germline V gene data show CDR1 as MNHNS and CDR2 as SASEGT. This CDR3 has 13 amino acids. The CDR3, as DNA: TGTGCCAGCAGTTCGGCGGGACTCCCCGAGTCTGGCTTC. It translates to CASSSAGLPESGF.

The rearrangement links TRBV18 to TRBJ1-1; D not certain. CDR3 length: 17 amino acids. Per the germline V gene, CDR1 is KGHSH and CDR2 is LQKENI. V lost 6 bases, J lost 4 bases, and 24 bases lay in between. The CDR3 spells CASSSNTLRRGGTEAFF. CDR3 in DNA: TGTGCCAGCTCCTCTAATACCTTGCGTCGCGGTGGCACTGAAGCTTTCTTT.

As DNA, the CDR3 is TGCGCCAGCAGCTTGCGGCGGGGGGATACGCAGTATTTT. Amino acids: CASSLRRGDTQYF. This chain connects TRBV5-1 to TRBJ2-3; 7 bases are a match to TRBD2. V lost 1 base and J lost 6; bases outside the gene matches: 2. From germline, CDR1 is SGHRS and CDR2 YFSETQ. This CDR3 contains 13 residues.

This chain links TRBV19 with TRBJ2-2; 15 positions agree with TRBD2. V dropped 4 bases and J dropped 4; count of bases not matched to a gene: 7. The CDR3 contains 18 residues. Germline assignment: CDR1 LNHDA and CDR2 SQIVND (reference sequence). CDR3 sequence (DNA): TGTGCCAGTAGTAGAACTCGGACTAGCGGGGGGGCCACCGGGGAGCTGTTTTTT. Protein: CASSRTRTSGGATGELFF.

The rearrangement uses TRBV9 and TRBJ2-1; D is undetermined. Trimming shortened V by 4 bases and J by 4 bases, and 6 bases separated the two germline ends. Germline V CDR1 and CDR2: SGDLS, YYNGEE. The CDR3 contains 12 residues. The CDR3 nucleotides read TGTGCCAGCAGCCTTTCGTACAATGAGCAGTTCTTC. Its translation is CASSLSYNEQFF.

V gene TRBV11-2 combines with J gene TRBJ1-6, with D unresolved. Germline loops: CDR1 SGHAT, CDR2 FQNNGV. V lost 1 base and J 8 bases, leaving 9 bases between the germline ends. The CDR3 consists of 14 residues. The CDR3 spells CASSLGLSYSPLHF. In DNA, the CDR3 is TGTGCCAGCAGCTTAGGACTTTCGTATTCACCCCTCCACTTT.

The rearrangement joins TRBV7-9 to TRBJ2-1, with a weak D call TRBD1 (5 bases). Trimming took off 5 bases at V and 1 base at J, with 12 bases between the two ends. This CDR3 has 15 amino acids. In germline, CDR1 is SEHNR, CDR2 FQNEAQ (reference sequence). The CDR3 region is CASSTRQSSYNEQFF. The CDR3 region has the DNA TGTGCCAGCAGCACCCGACAGAGTTCCTACAATGAGCAGTTCTTC.

The chain joins TRBV5-1 to TRBJ2-3, with 8 bases lining up with TRBD1. This CDR3 spans 14 amino acids. V was clipped by 5 bases and J by 2 bases; unmatched bases: 4. The germline gives CDR1 SGHRS, CDR2 YFSETQ. The CDR3 DNA reads as TGCGCCAGCAGTGGACAGGGAACCACAGATACGCAGTATTTT. Amino acids: CASSGQGTTDTQYF. The whole variable domain, filled in from reference TRBV5-1 and TRBJ2-3, reads KAGVTQTPRYLIKTRGQQVTLSCSPISGHRSVSWYQQTPGQGLQFLFEYFSETQRNKGNFPGRFSGRQFSNSRSEMNVSTLELGDSALYLCASSGQGTTDTQYFGPGTRLTVL.

The chain links TRBV27 to TRBJ2-7; D uncertain. Germline CDR1 MNHEY, CDR2 SMNVEV (reference sequence). The CDR3 extends over 15 amino acids. With 5 bases removed from V and 0 bases from J, the gap between germline ends came to 14 bases. CDR3 protein: CASSPIPPPSYEQYF. CDR3 in DNA: TGTGCCAGCAGTCCCATTCCCCCCCCCTCCTACGAGCAGTACTTC.

The chain combines TRBV4-2 with TRBJ2-3, with 10 bases matching TRBD1. This CDR3 comprises 17 residues. V dropped 2 bases and J dropped 0; count of bases not matched to a gene: 5. Germline CDR1 is LGHNA and CDR2 is YNFKEQ. The CDR3 loop is CASSQRGQGKSTDTQYF. The CDR3 region has the DNA TGTGCCAGCAGCCAAAGGGGACAGGGGAAGAGCACAGATACGCAGTATTTT.

The chain couples TRBV18 to TRBJ2-1; 11 bases fit TRBD2. The CDR3 loop spans 13 amino acids. Germline V gene lookup returns CDR1 KGHSH and CDR2 LQKENI. V dropped 2 bases and J dropped 9; count of bases not matched to a gene: 0. CDR3 region: CASSPGTSGEQFF. CDR3 nucleotide sequence: TGTGCCAGCTCACCAGGGACTAGCGGTGAGCAGTTCTTC. The full variable domain, its missing parts supplied by reference TRBV18 and TRBJ2-1, is NAGVMQNPRHLVRRRGQEARLRCSPMKGHSHVYWYRQLPEEGLKFMVYLQKENIIDESGMPKERFSAEFPKEGPSILRIQQVVRGDSAAYFCASSPGTSGEQFFGPGTRLTVL.

V and J are TRBV3-1 (or the pseudogene TRBV3-2) and TRBJ2-7; 11 bases agree with TRBD2. After removal of 3 bases from V and 1 base from J, the junction contained 2 bases not matched to a gene. The germline CDR1 and CDR2 sequences are LGHDT and YNNKEL (reference sequence). The CDR3 is 15 amino acids. The CDR3 nucleotides read TGTGCCAGCAGCCAGCTAGCGGGGGGATCCTACGAGCAGTACTTC. It translates to CASSQLAGGSYEQYF.

This chain joins TRBV5-1 and TRBJ1-1; 9 positions agree with TRBD1. The CDR3 spans 14 residues. Losses at the gene ends were 4 bases for V and 2 bases for J; bases not matched to a gene: 3. The germline V gene encodes CDR1 SGHRS and CDR2 YFSETQ. The CDR3 region has the DNA TGCGCCAGCAGCACGGGACAGGGAAACACTGAAGCTTTCTTT. Protein: CASSTGQGNTEAFF.

The CDR3: CATSRTRDRPYEQYF. CDR3 nucleotide sequence: TGTGCCACCAGCAGAACCCGGGACAGGCCCTACGAGCAGTACTTC. The rearrangement joins TRBV15 to TRBJ2-7, with 8 bases that match TRBD1. The CDR3 runs to 15 residues. V was clipped by 2 bases and J by 2 bases; unmatched bases: 5. Germline V gene lookup returns CDR1 LNHNV and CDR2 YYDKDF (reference sequence). Looking up the rest from reference TRBV15 and TRBJ2-7 gives the full variable domain: DAMVIQNPRYQVTQFGKPVTLSCSQTLNHNVMYWYQQKSSQAPKLLFHYYDKDFNNEADTPDNFQSRRPNTSFCFLDIRSPGLGDTAMYLCATSRTRDRPYEQYFGPGTRLTVT.

The chain joins TRBV2 to TRBJ1-2; 7 bases line up with TRBD1. The CDR3 is 13 amino acids. CDR1 is SNHLY and CDR2 is FYNNEI in the germline V gene. V lost 8 bases, J lost 4 bases, and 7 bases stayed unmatched. CDR3 sequence reads: CASLGGQRYGYTF. CDR3 in DNA: TGTGCCAGCTTAGGGGGACAGCGCTATGGCTACACCTTC.

The rearrangement joins TRBV4-2 to TRBJ2-1; 8 nucleotides align to TRBD2. V lost 6 bases, J lost 3 bases, and 4 bases stayed unmatched. The germline gives CDR1 LGHNA, CDR2 YNFKEQ. The CDR3 length is 14 residues. This chain's CDR3 is CASSPLAGYNEQFF. The CDR3 DNA is TGTGCCAGCAGTCCTCTAGCGGGCTACAATGAGCAGTTCTTC.

The chain links TRBV19 to TRBJ2-7; D may be TRBD1 (5 bases). Germline CDR1 LNHDA, CDR2 SQIVND (reference sequence). V lost 7 bases, J lost 0 bases, and 10 bases lay in between. This CDR3 is built from 13 residues. The CDR3 protein is CASKAGPSYEQYF. For the CDR3, the DNA is TGTGCCAGTAAAGCAGGGCCCTCCTACGAGCAGTACTTC.

In the case of this clone: A junction boundary mismatches the germline segment, possibly from a read error. This chain uses TRBV19 with TRBJ2-7; D gene uncertain. CDR3 length equals 13 residues. Germline V gene lookup returns CDR1 LNHDA and CDR2 SQIVND (reference sequence). CDR3 loop: CASSIVPGYGQYF. CDR3 nucleotides: TGTGCCAGTAGTATCGTTCCCGGTTACGGGCAGTACTTC.

The V and J genes are TRBV9 and TRBJ2-3; possible D gene TRBD1, 5 bases. The germline V and J ends were trimmed by 4 bases and 6 bases, with 15 bases remaining between them. The CDR3 is 14 amino acids. Germline V gene data show CDR1 as SGDLS and CDR2 as YYNGEE. CDR3 DNA: TGTGCCAGCAGCCTCACCACTAAGGGGGATACGCAGTATTTT. As protein: CASSLTTKGDTQYF.

V usage is TRBV9 and J usage is TRBJ2-1, with D tentatively TRBD1 (5 bases). CDR1 is SGDLS and CDR2 is YYNGEE in the germline V gene. V gave up 3 bases and J gave up 3 bases, with 10 bases separating them. The CDR3 has 14 residues. The CDR3 here is CASSGPQGYNEQFF. The CDR3 region has the DNA TGTGCCAGCAGCGGACCCCAGGGCTACAATGAGCAGTTCTTC. Combining the CDR3 with reference TRBV9 and TRBJ2-1 gives the whole variable domain DSGVTQTPKHLITATGQRVTLRCSPRSGDLSVYWYQQSLDQGLQFLIQYYNGEERAKGNILERFSAQQFPDLHSELNLSSLELGDSALYFCASSGPQGYNEQFFGPGTRLTVL.

A single count supports this clone. The chain employs TRBV4-2 and TRBJ2-7; D may be TRBD1 (5 bases). In germline, CDR1 is LGHNA, CDR2 YNFKEQ. The CDR3 loop spans 16 amino acids. V lost 0 bases and J 0 bases, leaving 12 bases between the germline ends. The CDR3 region is CASSQELDSSSYEQYF. In DNA form, the CDR3 reads TGTGCCAGCAGCCAAGAGCTAGACAGCAGCTCCTACGAGCAGTACTTC.

The V and J genes are TRBV7-9 and TRBJ1-1; the match to TRBD1 covers 9 bases. J lost 6 bases, V lost 6 bases, and 11 bases had no gene match. CDR3 length: 15 amino acids. The V gene's germline CDR1 is SEHNR and CDR2 FQNEAQ (reference sequence). This CDR3 is CASRDTGGAGPEAFF. Written as DNA, the CDR3 is TGTGCCAGCAGAGATACAGGGGGCGCGGGGCCTGAAGCTTTCTTT.

The gene calls are TRBV5-1 and TRBJ2-1; 8 bases fit TRBD1. V was pared by 9 bases and J by 0 bases, with 8 bases of the junction left unmatched. Germline CDR1 is SGHRS and CDR2 is YFSETQ. The CDR3 length is 15 residues. The CDR3, as DNA: TGCGCCACCTCGGAACAGGGGGGCTCCTACAATGAGCAGTTCTTC. It is translated as CATSEQGGSYNEQFF.

The genes are TRBV28 and TRBJ2-7, with 11 bases matching TRBD1. After removal of 11 bases from V and 5 bases from J, the junction contained 8 bases not matched to a gene. Germline assignment: CDR1 MDHEN and CDR2 SYDVKM. This CDR3 is built from 13 residues. CDR3 sequence (DNA): TGTGCCGCCTTCGGACAGGGGGCCAACGAGCAGTACTTC. It encodes CAAFGQGANEQYF. The whole variable domain, remainder taken from reference TRBV28 and TRBJ2-7, is DVKVTQSSRYLVKRTGEKVFLECVQDMDHENMFWYRQDPGLGLRLIYFSYDVKMKEKGDIPEGYSVSREKKERFSLILESASTNQTSMYLCAAFGQGANEQYFGPGTRLTVT.

The CDR3 DNA reads TGTGCCAGCAGCTCAGGATTGGACACTGAAGCTTTCTTT. It codes for CASSSGLDTEAFF. The chain combines TRBV11-2 with TRBJ1-1, with D unclear. The V gene's germline CDR1 is SGHAT and CDR2 FQNNGV. The CDR3 sequence is 13 residues long. The V and J ends lost 4 bases and 3 bases respectively, with 9 bases between them.

This sequence joins TRBV28 and TRBJ2-2; TRBD1 agrees at 8 bases. The CDR3 has 15 amino acids. CDR1 is MDHEN, CDR2 SYDVKM, per germline. J gave up 5 bases and V 6 bases, and 8 bases lay outside the gene matches. CDR3: CASSQDRGWTGELFF. CDR3 DNA sequence: TGTGCCAGCAGCCAAGACAGGGGATGGACCGGGGAGCTGTTTTTT.

This clone was observed at least ten times. This chain uses TRBV7-9 with TRBJ1-5; D is uncertain. The V gene's germline CDR1 is SEHNR and CDR2 FQNEAQ (reference sequence). The CDR3 sequence is 15 residues long. V lost 4 bases, J lost 1 base, and 11 bases lay in between. The DNA of the CDR3 is TGTGCCAGCAGCTCCGGTCGGGTGAGCAATCAGCCCCAGCATTTT. Protein: CASSSGRVSNQPQHF.

The gene calls are TRBV6-5 and TRBJ1-1; the match to TRBD1 covers 9 bases. The CDR3 contains 14 residues. Germline CDR1 and CDR2: MNHEY and SVGAGI. V dropped 8 bases and J dropped 3; count of bases not matched to a gene: 7. The CDR3, as DNA: TGTGCCAGCCGGAGACAGGGGGGACACACTGAAGCTTTCTTT. Amino acids: CASRRQGGHTEAFF.

The chain employs TRBV11-2 and TRBJ2-7, with D perhaps matching TRBD1 (6 bases). The ends were cut back, 1 base at V and 6 bases at J, with 13 bases in the middle. Germline CDR1 is SGHAT and CDR2 is FQNNGV. The CDR3 consists of 14 residues. In DNA form, the CDR3 reads TGTGCCAGCAGCTTAGTCAGGGGTCCTCTCGAGCAGTACTTC. It encodes CASSLVRGPLEQYF.